This TCR beta chain was sequenced during a study of identical twins. TCRdb reanalysed the 5' RACE reads using MiXCR and keeps one entry per CDR3 protein. Here the sample spans around 250,000 distinct CDR3 sequences, around 6.6% being singletons. This CDR3 has 14 residues. Germline CDR1 is DFQATT and CDR2 is SNEGSKA (reference sequence). V lost 2 bases and J lost 9; bases outside the gene matches: 8. These data were also filed under a second study, of yellow fever vaccine responses in identical twins.

The sequence was collected from a woman between 18 and 30 years old in good health. The chain uses TRBV20-1 and TRBJ2-1; 9 bases are shared with TRBD2. The specimen sequenced was memory (CD45RO+) T cells sorted from blood. The chain's CDR3 is CSARMGSGRTEQFF. The CDR3 coding sequence is TGCAGTGCTAGAATGGGCAGCGGGAGGACTGAGCAGTTCTTC.